This note documents a single TCR beta chain sequence. Antigen unknown. The PCR ran on 60 Vbeta and 13 Jbeta primers. The repertoire was sequenced with immunoSEQ multiplex PCR; TCRdb's copy has only in-frame clones and lacks some. Among approximately 100,000 clones listed, 80% to 90% were seen once. This sample was taken from a study of cytomegalovirus exposure and HLA in healthy donors. Study-level results: In a later analysis, at a false discovery rate of 0.05, under 20,000 TCR beta sequences were associated with HLA alleles. Analyses of presence and absence presupposed an approximately uniform sequencing depth across donors.

Healthy people donating bone marrow made up the donors. Trimming left V 8 bases short and J 4 bases short, with 14 bases between. Germline assignment: CDR1 MNHEY and CDR2 SVGAGI. The CDR3 covers 13 residues. The chain employs TRBV6-5 and TRBJ2-5, with TRBD2 as a possible D gene (5 bases). This receptor was taken from a man between 45 and 60 years old in good health and CMV-seronegative. Material: PBMCs. The CDR3 protein is CASRTPGLETQYF. The DNA for the CDR3 is TGTGCCAGCCGGACTCCGGGGTTAGAGACCCAGTACTTC.